The entry below describes one T cell receptor beta chain. Its antigen is undetermined. These data belong to a study of blood T cells in healthy people across ages. Alongside a J-beta primer mix, a sample-barcoded 5' primer served in a second PCR lasting about 7 to 12 cycles. TCRdb re-analysed the 5' RACE reads in MiXCR, keeping a single row per CDR3 protein. This sample has around 790,000 distinct CDR3 sequences, with around 42% found just once. The CDR3 sequence is 16 residues long. After removal of 5 bases from V and 3 bases from J, the junction contained 11 bases not matched to a gene. General study points: The long-lived group displayed more naive CD4+ cells, plus higher diversity, than the aged donors did.

The source material was blood. The source of this sequence is a man aged 55 to 70 in good health. The V gene is TRBV12-3 or TRBV12-4, the J gene TRBJ1-2; TRBD1 matches 8 bases. The CDR3 loop is CASSLRTGRKDYGYTF. The CDR3 nucleotides are TGTGCCAGCAGTCTCCGGACAGGGCGAAAAGACTATGGCTACACCTTC.